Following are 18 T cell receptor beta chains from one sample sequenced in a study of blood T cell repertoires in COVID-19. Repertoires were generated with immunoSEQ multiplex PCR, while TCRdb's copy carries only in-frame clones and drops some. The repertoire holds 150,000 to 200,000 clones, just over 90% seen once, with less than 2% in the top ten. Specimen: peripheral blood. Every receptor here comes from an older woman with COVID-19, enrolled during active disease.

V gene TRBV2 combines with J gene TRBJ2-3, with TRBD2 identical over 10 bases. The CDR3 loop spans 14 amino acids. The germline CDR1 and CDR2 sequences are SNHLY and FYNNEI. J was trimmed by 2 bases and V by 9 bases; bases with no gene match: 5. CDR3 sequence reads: CARDSGGPTDTQYF. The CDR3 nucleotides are TGTGCCAGAGATAGCGGGGGGCCCACAGATACGCAGTATTTT.

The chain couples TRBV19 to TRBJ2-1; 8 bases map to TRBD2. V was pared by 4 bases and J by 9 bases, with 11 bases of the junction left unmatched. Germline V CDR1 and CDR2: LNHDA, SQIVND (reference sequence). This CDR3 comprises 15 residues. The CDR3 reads CASSKTSVLTGEQFF. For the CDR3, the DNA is TGTGCCAGTAGTAAGACTAGCGTTCTAACGGGTGAGCAGTTCTTC.

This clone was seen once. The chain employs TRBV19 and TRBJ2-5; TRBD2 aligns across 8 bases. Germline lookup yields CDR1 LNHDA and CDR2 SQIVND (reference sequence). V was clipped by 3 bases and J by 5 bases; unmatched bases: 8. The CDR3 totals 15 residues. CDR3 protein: CASSIGSGGGETQYF. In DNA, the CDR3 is TGTGCCAGTAGTATTGGGAGCGGGGGAGGTGAGACCCAGTACTTC.

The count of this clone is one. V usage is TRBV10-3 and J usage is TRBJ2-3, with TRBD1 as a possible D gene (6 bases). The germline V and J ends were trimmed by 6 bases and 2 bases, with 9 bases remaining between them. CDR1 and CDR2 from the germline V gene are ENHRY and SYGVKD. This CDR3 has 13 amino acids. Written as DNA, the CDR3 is TGTGCCATCAGATCAGGGGACACAGATACGCAGTATTTT. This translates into CAIRSGDTDTQYF.

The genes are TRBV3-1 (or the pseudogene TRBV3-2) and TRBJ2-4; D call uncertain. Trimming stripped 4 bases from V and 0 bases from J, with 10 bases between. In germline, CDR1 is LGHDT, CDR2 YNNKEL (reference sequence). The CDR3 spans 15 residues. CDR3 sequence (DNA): TGTGCCAGCAGCCTTCGGTCCGTAGCCAAAAACATTCAGTACTTC. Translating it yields CASSLRSVAKNIQYF.

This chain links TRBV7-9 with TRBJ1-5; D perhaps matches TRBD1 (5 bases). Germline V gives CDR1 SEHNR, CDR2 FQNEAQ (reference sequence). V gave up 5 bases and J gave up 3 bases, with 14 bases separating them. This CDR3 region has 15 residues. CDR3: CASSKDNTINQPQHF. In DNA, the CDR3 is TGTGCCAGCAGCAAGGACAATACCATCAATCAGCCCCAGCATTTT. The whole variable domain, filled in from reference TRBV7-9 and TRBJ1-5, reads DTGVSQNPRHKITKRGQNVTFRCDPISEHNRLYWYRQTLGQGPEFLTYFQNEAQLEKSRLLSDRFSAERPKGSFSTLEIQRTEQGDSAMYLCASSKDNTINQPQHFGDGTRLSIL.

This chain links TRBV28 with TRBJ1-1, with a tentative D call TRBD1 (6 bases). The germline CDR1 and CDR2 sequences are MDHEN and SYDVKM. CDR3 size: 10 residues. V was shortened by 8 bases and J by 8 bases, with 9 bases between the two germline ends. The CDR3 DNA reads TGTGCCAGCCTCGGGACAGAAGCTTTCTTT. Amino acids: CASLGTEAFF. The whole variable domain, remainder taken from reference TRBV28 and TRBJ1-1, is DVKVTQSSRYLVKRTGEKVFLECVQDMDHENMFWYRQDPGLGLRLIYFSYDVKMKEKGDIPEGYSVSREKKERFSLILESASTNQTSMYLCASLGTEAFFGQGTRLTVV.

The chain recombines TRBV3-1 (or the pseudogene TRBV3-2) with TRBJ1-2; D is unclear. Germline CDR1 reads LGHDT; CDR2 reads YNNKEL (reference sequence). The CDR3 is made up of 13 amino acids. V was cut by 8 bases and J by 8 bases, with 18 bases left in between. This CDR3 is CASPPAGWRGYTF. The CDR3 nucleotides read TGTGCCAGCCCCCCGGCCGGGTGGAGGGGCTACACCTTC.

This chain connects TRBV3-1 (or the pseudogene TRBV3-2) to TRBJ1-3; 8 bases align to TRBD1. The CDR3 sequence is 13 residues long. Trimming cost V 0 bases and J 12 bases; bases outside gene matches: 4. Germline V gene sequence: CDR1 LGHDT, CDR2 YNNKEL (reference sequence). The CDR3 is CASSQEGTGHIYF. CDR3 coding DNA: TGTGCCAGCAGCCAAGAGGGGACAGGACACATATATTTT.

CDR3: CAWVGTGRRGYTF. The CDR3 DNA is TGTGCCTGGGTGGGGACAGGGAGACGGGGCTACACCTTC. The gene calls are TRBV30 and TRBJ1-2, with TRBD1 matching 9 bases. Trimming took 5 bases from V and 8 from J; bases not matched to a gene: 9. The CDR3 contains 13 residues. CDR1 is GTSNPN, CDR2 SVGIG, per germline (reference sequence).

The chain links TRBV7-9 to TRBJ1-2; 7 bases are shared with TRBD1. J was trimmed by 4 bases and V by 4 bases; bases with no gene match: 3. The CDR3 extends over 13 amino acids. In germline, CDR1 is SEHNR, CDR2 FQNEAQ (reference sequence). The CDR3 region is CASSYGTAYGYTF. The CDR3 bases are TGTGCCAGCAGCTACGGGACAGCCTATGGCTACACCTTC. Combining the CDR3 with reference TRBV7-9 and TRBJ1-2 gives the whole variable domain DTGVSQNPRHKITKRGQNVTFRCDPISEHNRLYWYRQTLGQGPEFLTYFQNEAQLEKSRLLSDRFSAERPKGSFSTLEIQRTEQGDSAMYLCASSYGTAYGYTFGSGTRLTVV.

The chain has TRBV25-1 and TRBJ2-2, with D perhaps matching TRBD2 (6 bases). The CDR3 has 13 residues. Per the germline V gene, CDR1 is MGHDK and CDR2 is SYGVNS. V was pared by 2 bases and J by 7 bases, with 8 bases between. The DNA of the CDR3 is TGTGCCAGCAGTGAACGGGGGATCGGGGAGCTGTTTTTT. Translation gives CASSERGIGELFF.

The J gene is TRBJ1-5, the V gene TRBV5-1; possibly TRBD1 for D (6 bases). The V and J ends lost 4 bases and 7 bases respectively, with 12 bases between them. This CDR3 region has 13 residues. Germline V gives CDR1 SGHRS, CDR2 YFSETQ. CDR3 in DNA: TGCGCCAGCAGCCGGGACATTGACCAGCCCCAGCATTTT. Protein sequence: CASSRDIDQPQHF.

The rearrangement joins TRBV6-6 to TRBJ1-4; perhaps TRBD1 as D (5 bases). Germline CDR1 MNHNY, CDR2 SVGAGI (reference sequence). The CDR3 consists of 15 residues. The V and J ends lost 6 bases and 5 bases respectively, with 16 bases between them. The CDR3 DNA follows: TGTGCCAGCAGGGACCAGGGCAGCCAAAATGAAAAACTGTTTTTT. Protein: CASRDQGSQNEKLFF.

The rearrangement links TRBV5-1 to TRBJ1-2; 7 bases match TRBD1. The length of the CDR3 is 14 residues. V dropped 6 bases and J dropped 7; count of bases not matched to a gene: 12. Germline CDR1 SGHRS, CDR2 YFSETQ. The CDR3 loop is CASKPGQSSGGYTF. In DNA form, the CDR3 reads TGCGCCAGCAAACCGGGACAGAGTAGCGGTGGCTACACCTTC.

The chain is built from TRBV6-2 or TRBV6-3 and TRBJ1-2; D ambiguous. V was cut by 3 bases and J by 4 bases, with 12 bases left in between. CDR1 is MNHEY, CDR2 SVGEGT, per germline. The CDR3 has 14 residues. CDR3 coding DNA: TGTGCCAGCAGTTATGAGGGAGGACTCTATGGCTACACCTTC. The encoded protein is CASSYEGGLYGYTF.

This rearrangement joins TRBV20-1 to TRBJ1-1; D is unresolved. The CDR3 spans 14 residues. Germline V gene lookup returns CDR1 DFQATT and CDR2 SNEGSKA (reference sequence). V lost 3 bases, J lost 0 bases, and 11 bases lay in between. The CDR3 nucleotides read TGCAGTGCTAGTGGAAGTACGGTGAACACTGAAGCTTTCTTT. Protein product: CSASGSTVNTEAFF.

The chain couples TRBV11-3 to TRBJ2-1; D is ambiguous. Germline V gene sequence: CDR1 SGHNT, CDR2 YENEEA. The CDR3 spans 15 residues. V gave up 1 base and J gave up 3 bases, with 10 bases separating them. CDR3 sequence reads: CASSLGLRSYNEQFF. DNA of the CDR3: TGTGCCAGCAGCTTAGGGCTCCGAAGCTACAATGAGCAGTTCTTC.